The 2 T cell receptor beta chains presented below share a single source sample, sequenced in a study of cytomegalovirus exposure and HLA in healthy donors. The PCR used 60 Vbeta and 13 Jbeta primers. TCRdb's table, derived via immunoSEQ multiplex PCR, lists solely in-frame clones and lacks some. The table records approximately 100,000 clones, around 82% of them present only once. The sample taken for sequencing was PBMCs. These receptors all stem from a woman aged 40 to 55 in good health and CMV-seronegative.

The chain uses TRBV7-6 and TRBJ1-3; TRBD1 might be the D (6 bases). V was pared by 0 bases and J by 2 bases, with 8 bases between. The CDR3 contains 15 residues. CDR1 and CDR2 (germline): SGHVS, FNYEAQ. The CDR3 DNA reads as TGTGCCAGCAGCTTAGCTTCAGGGGCTGGAAACACCATATATTTT. Its translation is CASSLASGAGNTIYF.

The J gene is TRBJ1-5, the V gene TRBV19, with D perhaps TRBD1 (6 bases). V was shortened by 6 bases and J by 7 bases, with 16 bases between the two germline ends. The germline gives CDR1 LNHDA, CDR2 SQIVND (reference sequence). The CDR3 is made up of 14 amino acids. CDR3 amino acids: CASRYSTGFQPQHF. The DNA for the CDR3 is TGTGCCAGTAGGTACTCCACAGGGTTCCAGCCCCAGCATTTT.